A selection of T cell receptor beta chains follows, all from one sample in a study of Graves' ophthalmopathy and Graves' hyperthyroidism. One entry per CDR3 protein results from TCRdb running MiXCR on the multiplex PCR reads. Of approximately 480,000 distinct CDR3 sequences listed, approximately 14% are singletons. Sequencing was performed on blood. The receptors were sampled from a woman under 40 with Graves' ophthalmopathy. CDR3s include the opening cysteine and the closing phenylalanine or tryptophan. Rows give clone size only sometimes, using once, few, many, or a class for an expanded clone.

cdr3_aa j_call v_call clone_size
CASSFGLGGQPQHF TRBJ1-5 TRBV11-2 .
CASSPAGGSETQYF TRBJ2-5 TRBV9 .
CASSYGQEAFF TRBJ1-1 TRBV6-5 .
CASSWDRGSPLHF TRBJ1-6 TRBV7-3 many
CASSRPGTANTEAFF TRBJ1-1 TRBV28 once
CASSYTRSVGETQYF TRBJ2-5 TRBV6-5 many
CASSLEGNPWESGYTF TRBJ1-2 TRBV11-2 many
CASRPGRYSFYGYTF TRBJ1-2 TRBV27 many
CASSYGEMNTEAFF TRBJ1-1 TRBV6-6 many
CASSFTETEGNTIYF TRBJ1-3 TRBV28 many
CASSRWGTVQSYEQYF TRBJ2-7 TRBV6-1 .
CASSSGIRVGNQPQHF TRBJ1-5 TRBV12-3/TRBV12-4 many
CASSLVGPGPNTGELFF TRBJ2-2 TRBV11-2 .
CSARDGRQGAKNIQYF TRBJ2-4 TRBV20-1 many
CASSETDRGNSPLHF TRBJ1-6 TRBV2 .
CASRDYSNQPQHF TRBJ1-5 TRBV6-1 many
CASSLNFAAEAFF TRBJ1-1 TRBV11-2 many
CASSSRDRVGAEAFF TRBJ1-1 TRBV5-6 .
CASSLSAEEQYF TRBJ2-7 TRBV12-3/TRBV12-4 many
CASSSIPTGYYGYTF TRBJ1-2 TRBV7-9 .
CASSVLSSYNSPLHF TRBJ1-6 TRBV9 many
CASSFQGRETQYF TRBJ2-5 TRBV12-3/TRBV12-4 many
CASTPGQGSYEQYF TRBJ2-7 TRBV6-1 many
CSVPGTGRPEQYF TRBJ2-7 TRBV29-1 .
CASSWSGRARDEQYF TRBJ2-7 TRBV5-1 .
CASCRRGNTGELFF TRBJ2-2 TRBV11-2 .
CASSSTGPMGPQHF TRBJ1-5 TRBV28 many
CSAEWDAEIGNTIYF TRBJ1-3 TRBV20-1 .
CASSLYTSGLPYEQYF TRBJ2-7 TRBV28 many
CASSEMGRQPQHF TRBJ1-5 TRBV6-1 many
CASSMPGLTGNTIYF TRBJ1-3 TRBV19 many
CATSRGRQIYGYTF TRBJ1-2 TRBV15 many
CSAPRTGYEQYF TRBJ2-7 TRBV20-1 .
CASSPNTRGYTF TRBJ1-2 TRBV18 .
CASSYSGTGPNNQPQHF TRBJ1-5 TRBV6-5 many
CASSTEMGTEAFF TRBJ1-1 TRBV9 many
CASSQGGGHDYGYTF TRBJ1-2 TRBV4-2 many
CASSSLVKGDTGELFF TRBJ2-2 TRBV7-8 many
CASSLIWTGRGEQYF TRBJ2-7 TRBV27 many
CASSLVGQGTDGYTF TRBJ1-2 TRBV12-3/TRBV12-4 many
CASSEGALLNSPLHF TRBJ1-6 TRBV10-2 few
CASSYYARRGYTF TRBJ1-2 TRBV4-1 many
CASSPDVIANYGYTF TRBJ1-2 TRBV12-3/TRBV12-4 many
CAWSVPPQETQYF TRBJ2-5 TRBV30 many